This record looks at one TCR beta chain sequence and its context. The antigen it recognizes is unknown. Nothing much larger sits one base from this clone, and base qualities are not available. In Seattle, one collaborating source enrolled patients while the infection was active and tracked those patients longitudinally over the course of disease. Whole blood was collected in K2EDTA tubes by collaborating institutions according to the institutions' own protocols. For TCRbeta analysis, collaborator samples were shipped as frozen whole blood, as isolated PBMCs, or as DNA extracted from either sample type. This entry belongs to a study of blood T cell repertoires in COVID-19 (TCRdb year 2020). Regarding the complete study: Collaborator samples came from the United States, Italy and Spain and covered acute and convalescent phases of COVID-19. The samples were drawn from two sources: the first 160 participants of the ongoing ImmuneRACE study, and 950 to 1,500 subjects contributed by 6 global collaborators. Where available, HLA class I and class II types were obtained from metadata supplied by the sample provider rather than from assay-based typing. The repertoires were released in a freely available public database meant as a resource for research on the immune response to SARS-CoV-2. The sample metadata nearly always contained a de-identified subject ID, COVID-19 status, age in years and sex. The prospective study material was composed of cDNA or gDNA derived from T cells, B-cell-depleted T cells, or PBMCs. The dataset comprised deeply sampled blood TCRbeta repertoires from subjects exposed to, actively infected with, or recovered from COVID-19. Summary of the overall study and its limitations: The quantity of clinical and demographic metadata differed by source and by participant and was supplied without curation.

TCRbeta CDR3 regions were amplified from genomic DNA by means of the immunoSEQ Assay, a bias-controlled multiplex PCR. On the authors' methods: The number of nucleated cells in each sample was estimated from the amplification of reference gene primers within the assay. To quantify the absolute abundance of each unique TCRbeta CDR3 rearrangement, sequence reads were collapsed and filtered. For each sample, productive Simpson clonality was calculated as the square root of Simpson's diversity index over productive rearrangements. TCRdb limited this immuneACCESS table to in-frame rearrangements with V and J called. A share of clones is missing; checked studies link under half to unresolved V genes, and the rest is unexplained. The V and J calls and clone size are taken from that table; D and trimming were inferred from the DNA. The sample includes hundreds of thousands of clones, with less than 90% observed a single time. The ten most abundant clones make up over 10% of the sample.

The material sequenced was peripheral blood. The sequence was obtained from a woman in her 70s with COVID-19, enrolled during active disease.

This receptor carries the CDR3 CASSFGLAGGPMRVTGELFF. DNA sequence: TGTGCCAGCAGTTTTGGACTAGCGGGGGGCCCCATGCGGGTAACCGGGGAGCTGTTTTTT. The sequence links TRBV28 to TRBJ2-2; 14 of the junction bases match TRBD2. The CDR3 goes from the cysteine to the phenylalanine over 20 residues. Only the CDR3 DNA is retained, 60 bases long and in frame from the first base. Germline trimming amounts to 3 bases on V and 5 bases on J, with 14 as the count of junction bases outside the gene matches. CDR1 and CDR2 are drawn from the germline V gene: MDHEN, SYDVKM.